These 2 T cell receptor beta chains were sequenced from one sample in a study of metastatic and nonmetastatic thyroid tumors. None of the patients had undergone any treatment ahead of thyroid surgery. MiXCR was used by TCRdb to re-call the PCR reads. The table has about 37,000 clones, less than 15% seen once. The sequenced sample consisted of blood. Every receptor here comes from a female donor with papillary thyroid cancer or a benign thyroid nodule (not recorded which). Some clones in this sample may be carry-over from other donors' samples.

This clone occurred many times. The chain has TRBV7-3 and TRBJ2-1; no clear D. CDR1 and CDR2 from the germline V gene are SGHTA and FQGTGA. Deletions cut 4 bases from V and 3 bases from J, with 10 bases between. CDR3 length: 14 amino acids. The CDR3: CASSSSTGYNEQFF. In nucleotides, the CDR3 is TGTGCCAGCAGCTCGTCGACTGGCTACAATGAGCAGTTCTTC.

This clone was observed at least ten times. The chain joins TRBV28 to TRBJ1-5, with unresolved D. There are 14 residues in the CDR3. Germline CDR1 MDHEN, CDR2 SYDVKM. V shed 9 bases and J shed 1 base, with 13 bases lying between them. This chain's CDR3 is CASSMGVSNQPQHF. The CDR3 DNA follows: TGTGCCAGTTCGATGGGAGTCAGCAATCAGCCCCAGCATTTT.